Shown below are 32 T cell receptor beta chains from a single sample sequenced in a study of blood T cell repertoires in COVID-19. Assay used: immunoSEQ multiplex PCR; TCRdb lists only in-frame clones, some missing. The table shows roughly 250,000 clones, with about 80% occurring only once. The sequenced sample consisted of peripheral blood. All receptors come from a woman aged 80 or over with acute or convalescent COVID-19.

Only one count was recorded for this clone. The rearrangement links TRBV2 to TRBJ1-1; 10 bases agree with TRBD1. The CDR3 runs 16 residues. The ends lost 6 bases at V and 3 bases at J; junction bases unmatched: 10. Germline CDR1 SNHLY, CDR2 FYNNEI. This chain's CDR3 is CASSYGTGDPHTEAFF. The CDR3 DNA follows: TGTGCCAGCAGCTACGGGACAGGGGACCCTCACACTGAAGCTTTCTTT.

This rearrangement joins TRBV12-3 or TRBV12-4 to TRBJ1-3, with unresolved D. The CDR3 has 11 amino acids. The V gene lost 7 bases and the J gene lost 7 bases, with 8 bases spanning the gap. CDR3 nucleotides: TGTGCCAGCACCCCGCGGAACACCATATATTTT. Translated, it gives CASTPRNTIYF.

V is TRBV11-2 and J is TRBJ2-1; 7 bases map to TRBD2. The CDR3 consists of 16 residues. V lost 1 base, J lost 2 bases, and 5 bases stayed unmatched. Germline lookup yields CDR1 SGHAT and CDR2 FQNNGV. The CDR3 protein is CASSLVIRGAYNEQFF. Here the CDR3 DNA reads TGTGCCAGCAGCTTAGTAATCCGGGGGGCCTACAATGAGCAGTTCTTC.

The chain recombines TRBV3-1 (or the pseudogene TRBV3-2) with TRBJ2-2; 15 positions match TRBD2. This CDR3 region has 18 residues. J was trimmed by 4 bases and V by 1 base; bases with no gene match: 4. CDR1 LGHDT and CDR2 YNNKEL come from the germline V gene (reference sequence). CDR3 amino acids: CASSQAGTSGGSTGELFF. The CDR3 DNA is TGTGCCAGCAGCCAAGCCGGGACTAGCGGGGGGTCCACCGGGGAGCTGTTTTTT.

This clone was detected once. V is TRBV2 and J is TRBJ2-5, with a tentative D call TRBD1 (6 bases). The germline V and J ends were trimmed by 6 bases and 2 bases, with 10 bases remaining between them. Per the germline V gene, CDR1 is SNHLY and CDR2 is FYNNEI. This CDR3 is built from 13 residues. The DNA of the CDR3 is TGTGCCAGCAGAGCAGGACAGCAAGAGACCCAGTACTTC. Its translation: CASRAGQQETQYF.

The chain couples TRBV1 to TRBJ2-1; the table's D call, TRBD2, was not checked against the DNA. TRBV1 counts as a pseudogene. This CDR3 has 17 amino acids. The DNA of the CDR3 is TGCACCAGCAGCCACATTGAAGCGGGGGGCCTCTACAATGAGCAGTTCTTC. Amino acids: CTSSHIEAGGLYNEQFF.

The genes are TRBV21-1 and TRBJ1-2. TRBV21-1 is labeled a pseudogene. The CDR3 has 14 residues. CDR3 loop: CASTPGRLLYGYTF. CDR3 sequence (DNA): TGTGCCAGCACCCCTGGAAGACTACTTTATGGCTACACCTTC.

This clone was counted a few times. The chain links TRBV18 to TRBJ2-1; 8 bases line up with TRBD2. Unmatched junction bases numbered 7, after V lost 4 bases and J lost 5 bases. This CDR3 region has 15 residues. The germline gives CDR1 KGHSH, CDR2 LQKENI. The CDR3 spells CASSLVAGGDNEQFF. In nucleotides, the CDR3 is TGTGCCAGCTCACTGGTAGCCGGGGGGGACAATGAGCAGTTCTTC.

The chain has TRBV11-3 and TRBJ2-1, with TRBD1 matching over 10 bases. V was pared by 1 base and J by 5 bases, with 2 bases of the junction left unmatched. Germline V gives CDR1 SGHNT, CDR2 YENEEA. This CDR3 comprises 15 residues. Here the CDR3 reads CASSLGGTGDNEQFF. CDR3 in DNA: TGTGCCAGCAGCTTAGGTGGGACAGGGGACAATGAGCAGTTCTTC. The full variable domain, rest sourced from reference TRBV11-3 and TRBJ2-1, is EAGVVQSPRYKIIEKKQPVAFWCNPISGHNTLYWYLQNLGQGPELLIRYENEEAVDDSQLPKDRFSAERLKGVDSTLKIQPAELGDSAVYLCASSLGGTGDNEQFFGPGTRLTVL.

The rearrangement links TRBV9 to TRBJ1-6; no clear D. From germline, CDR1 is SGDLS and CDR2 YYNGEE. The CDR3 totals 15 residues. V was clipped by 0 bases and J by 2 bases, with 6 bases between them. The CDR3 coding sequence is TGTGCCAGCAGCGTAGGAGGAGCCTATAATTCACCCCTCCACTTT. Protein sequence: CASSVGGAYNSPLHF.

The chain couples TRBV6-5 to TRBJ2-7, with 7 positions matching TRBD1. CDR3 length: 14 amino acids. With V trimmed by 5 bases and J by 2 bases, 6 bases remained unmatched. Germline V gives CDR1 MNHEY, CDR2 SVGAGI. CDR3: CASSMTGSPYEQYF. DNA of the CDR3: TGTGCCAGCAGTATGACAGGGAGCCCCTACGAGCAGTACTTC.

The genes are TRBV10-2 and TRBJ1-1; TRBD1 is a possible D gene (5 bases). The CDR3 sequence is 13 residues long. V was clipped by 8 bases and J by 1 base, with 11 bases between them. Germline V gene lookup returns CDR1 WSHSY and CDR2 SAAADI. The CDR3 bases are TGCGCCAGCCGGGGGGGAACGAACACTGAAGCTTTCTTT. Translation gives CASRGGTNTEAFF.

The rearrangement joins TRBV20-1 to TRBJ2-4; 7 positions match TRBD1. The CDR3 is 16 residues long. In germline, CDR1 is DFQATT, CDR2 SNEGSKA (reference sequence). J gave up 2 bases and V 4 bases, and 11 bases lay outside the gene matches. The CDR3 loop reads CSAIDTGAATKNIQYF. Written as DNA, the CDR3 is TGCAGTGCTATTGATACAGGGGCCGCAACCAAAAACATTCAGTACTTC.

The rearrangement joins TRBV2 to TRBJ1-2, with unresolved D. Trimming removed 4 bases from V and 2 bases from J, with 5 bases in between. Germline V gene data show CDR1 as SNHLY and CDR2 as FYNNEI. The CDR3 spans 12 residues. In DNA form, the CDR3 reads TGTGCCAGCAGTGCTCAGAACTATGGCTACACCTTC. It encodes CASSAQNYGYTF.

The genes are TRBV30 and TRBJ1-6; TRBD1 aligns across 7 bases. The germline gives CDR1 GTSNPN, CDR2 SVGIG (reference sequence). The CDR3 spans 15 residues. The V segment lost 5 bases and the J segment 2 bases; nucleotides outside the gene matches: 6. The CDR3 reads CAWLAGGTYNSPLHF. The CDR3 coding sequence is TGTGCCTGGCTGGCAGGGGGTACCTATAATTCACCCCTCCACTTT.

CDR3 bases: TGTGCCAGCAGTGAAGGAGGCTTCGGGGACAACAATCAGCCCCAGCATTTT. This codes for CASSEGGFGDNNQPQHF. The V and J genes are TRBV6-1 and TRBJ1-5; maybe TRBD1 (6 bases). Germline V gene data show CDR1 as MNHNS and CDR2 as SASEGT. V shed 1 base and J shed 3 bases, with 16 bases lying between them. The CDR3 is made up of 17 amino acids.

The chain combines TRBV28 with TRBJ2-7; D perhaps matches TRBD1 (6 bases). This CDR3 has 14 amino acids. In germline, CDR1 is MDHEN, CDR2 SYDVKM. The V end lost 7 bases, the J end lost 5 bases, and 18 bases lay between the germline ends. CDR3 DNA: TGTGCCAGCATGACGGGTGGGGGCAAAAACGAGCAGTACTTC. Amino acids: CASMTGGGKNEQYF.

The chain employs TRBV28 and TRBJ1-4; D remains unclear. Germline V gene sequence: CDR1 MDHEN, CDR2 SYDVKM. V was shortened by 6 bases and J by 7 bases, with 18 bases between the two germline ends. The length of the CDR3 is 15 residues. As DNA, the CDR3 is TGTGCCAGCAGCTCACCCGCGGGAGGAAGTGAAAAACTGTTTTTT. Its protein is CASSSPAGGSEKLFF.

The chain employs TRBV3-1 (or the pseudogene TRBV3-2) and TRBJ1-1; D is perhaps TRBD1 (5 bases). Looked up from germline, CDR1 is LGHDT and CDR2 is YNNKEL (reference sequence). The V end lost 1 base, the J end lost 5 bases, and 11 bases lay between the germline ends. The CDR3 consists of 14 residues. The DNA of the CDR3 is TGTGCCAGCAGCCAAGTGCAGGGAATGACTGAAGCTTTCTTT. Translated: CASSQVQGMTEAFF.

The chain recombines TRBV18 with TRBJ1-4; a weak D match, TRBD1 (6 bases). Germline CDR1 reads KGHSH; CDR2 reads LQKENI. This CDR3 contains 15 residues. Between the trimmed V and J ends, which lost 5 bases and 4 bases, there was a span of 14 bases. The CDR3 region is CASSSEQGINEKLFF. The CDR3 DNA sequence: TGTGCCAGCTCATCTGAACAGGGTATTAATGAAAAACTGTTTTTT.

This chain joins TRBV19 and TRBJ2-1; 7 bases map to TRBD1. The CDR3 length is 15 residues. V trimming: 4 bases; J trimming: 1 base; junction bases outside the gene matches: 4. CDR1 is LNHDA and CDR2 is SQIVND in the germline V gene (reference sequence). The CDR3 bases are TGTGCCAGTAGTACCCGGACAGGATCCTACAATGAGCAGTTCTTC. It yields the protein CASSTRTGSYNEQFF.

The chain links TRBV11-3 to TRBJ2-1; 12 bases map to TRBD2. CDR3 length: 16 residues. Germline CDR1 SGHNT, CDR2 YENEEA. V gave up 1 base and J gave up 4 bases; unmatched junction bases: 2. The CDR3 nucleotides are TGTGCCAGCAGCTTAGGGACTAGCGGGAATTACAATGAGCAGTTCTTC. Its protein product is CASSLGTSGNYNEQFF.

The V gene is TRBV11-3, the J gene TRBJ2-1, with 8 bases lining up with TRBD1. This CDR3 region has 13 residues. The junction had 12 bases not matched to a gene; V was cut back by 5 bases and J by 15 bases. Germline loops: CDR1 SGHNT, CDR2 YENEEA. CDR3 DNA sequence: TGTGCCAGCAGCCGTCGACAGGGGACGATTCTGTTCTTC. Translation gives CASSRRQGTILFF.

The CDR3 DNA is TGTGCCACCAGTGACGCCGGGACAGGGGACGAAAAACTGTTTTTT. As protein: CATSDAGTGDEKLFF. This chain connects TRBV24-1 to TRBJ1-4; 10 bases line up with TRBD1. The CDR3 is 15 amino acids. The germline V gene encodes CDR1 KGHDR and CDR2 SFDVKD. V shed 4 bases, J shed 8 bases, and the junction held 6 bases outside the gene matches.

The CDR3 sequence is CASHQPGDENIQYF. CDR3 bases: TGCGCCAGCCACCAGCCGGGGGACGAAAACATTCAGTACTTC. The chain uses TRBV5-1 and TRBJ2-4; maybe TRBD2 (6 bases). The CDR3 is made up of 14 amino acids. Trimming left V 7 bases short and J 5 bases short, with 16 bases between. CDR1 is SGHRS, CDR2 YFSETQ, per germline.

The chain is built from TRBV18 and TRBJ2-5; D possibly corresponds to TRBD2 (5 bases). CDR1 and CDR2 from the germline V gene are KGHSH and LQKENI. CDR3 length equals 16 residues. Trimming cost V 2 bases and J 1 base, with 14 bases left between them. For the CDR3, the DNA is TGTGCCAGCTCACCAGGCAGCGGCAATATCCAAGAGACCCAGTACTTC. It is translated as CASSPGSGNIQETQYF.

The chain is built from TRBV27 and TRBJ1-5; TRBD1 is a possible D gene (5 bases). The CDR3 runs 13 residues. V dropped 2 bases and J dropped 5 bases, with 7 bases sitting between them. The germline V gene encodes CDR1 MNHEY and CDR2 SMNVEV (reference sequence). CDR3 DNA: TGTGCCAGCAGTTTACGGGGGGATCAGCCCCAGCATTTT. This encodes CASSLRGDQPQHF.

The V call is TRBV2, the J call TRBJ2-5, with 8 bases lining up with TRBD2. The CDR3 totals 14 residues. V lost 5 bases and J lost 4; bases outside the gene matches: 6. Per germline, CDR1 SNHLY and CDR2 FYNNEI. The CDR3 DNA is TGTGCCAGCAGTCGGACTAGCTCGGGAGAGACCCAGTACTTC. Amino acid sequence: CASSRTSSGETQYF.

The V call is TRBV6-6, the J call TRBJ1-6, with 7 bases identical to TRBD1. V was clipped by 6 bases and J by 9 bases; unmatched bases: 8. Germline CDR1 MNHNY, CDR2 SVGAGI (reference sequence). This CDR3 contains 14 residues. CDR3 bases: TGTGCCAGCAGCAGGGACAGCGCTATTTCACCCCTCCACTTT. Translating it yields CASSRDSAISPLHF.

This chain links TRBV19 with TRBJ2-3; 8 nucleotides align to TRBD2. The CDR3 loop spans 14 amino acids. Germline V lookup: CDR1 LNHDA, CDR2 SQIVND (reference sequence). V lost 5 bases and J lost 3; bases outside the gene matches: 4. Here the CDR3 DNA reads TGTGCCAGTAGTGGACTAGCTTCAACAGATACGCAGTATTTT. Its protein product is CASSGLASTDTQYF. The full variable domain, rest sourced from reference TRBV19 and TRBJ2-3, is DGGITQSPKYLFRKEGQNVTLSCEQNLNHDAMYWYRQDPGQGLRLIYYSQIVNDFQKGDIAEGYSVSREKKESFPLTVTSAQKNPTAFYLCASSGLASTDTQYFGPGTRLTVL.

This rearrangement joins TRBV4-1 to TRBJ2-7; 8 nucleotides align to TRBD1. The germline V gene encodes CDR1 MGHRA and CDR2 YSYEKL. V was clipped by 1 base and J by 4 bases; unmatched bases: 12. The CDR3 consists of 17 residues. CDR3 loop: CASSQGTGKGARYEQYF. The CDR3 DNA reads TGCGCCAGCAGCCAAGGGACAGGGAAAGGGGCTCGGTACGAGCAGTACTTC.

V and J are TRBV18 and TRBJ1-1; 8 positions match TRBD1. Germline CDR1 is KGHSH and CDR2 is LQKENI. The CDR3 has 16 residues. V shed 3 bases, J shed 4 bases, and the junction held 10 bases outside the gene matches. CDR3 region: CASSPDRTGTGTEAFF. The CDR3 DNA reads as TGTGCCAGCTCACCCGATAGGACAGGGACGGGCACTGAAGCTTTCTTT.